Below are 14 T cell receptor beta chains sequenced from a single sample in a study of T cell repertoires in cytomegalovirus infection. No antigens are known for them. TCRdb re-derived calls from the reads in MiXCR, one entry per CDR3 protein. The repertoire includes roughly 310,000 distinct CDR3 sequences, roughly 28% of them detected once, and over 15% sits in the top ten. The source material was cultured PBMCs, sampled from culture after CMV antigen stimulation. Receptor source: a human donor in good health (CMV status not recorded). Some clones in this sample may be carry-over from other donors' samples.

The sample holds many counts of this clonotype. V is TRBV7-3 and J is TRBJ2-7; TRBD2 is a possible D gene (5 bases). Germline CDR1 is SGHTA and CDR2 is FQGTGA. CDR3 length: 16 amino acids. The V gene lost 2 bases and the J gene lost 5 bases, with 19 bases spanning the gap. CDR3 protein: CASSLEAAGLSHEQYF. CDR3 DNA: TGTGCCAGCAGCTTAGAAGCGGCCGGCCTTTCCCACGAGCAGTACTTC.

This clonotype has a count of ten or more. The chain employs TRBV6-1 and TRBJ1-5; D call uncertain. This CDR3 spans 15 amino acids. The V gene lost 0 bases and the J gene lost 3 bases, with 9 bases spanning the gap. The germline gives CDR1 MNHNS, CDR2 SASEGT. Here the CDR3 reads CASSEAGRNNQPQHF. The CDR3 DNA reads TGTGCCAGCAGTGAAGCCGGGCGGAACAATCAGCCCCAGCATTTT.

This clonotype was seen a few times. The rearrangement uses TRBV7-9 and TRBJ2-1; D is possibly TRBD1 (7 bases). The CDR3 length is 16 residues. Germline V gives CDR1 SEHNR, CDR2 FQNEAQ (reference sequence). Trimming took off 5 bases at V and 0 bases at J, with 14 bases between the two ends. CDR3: CASSRPGGNSYNEQFF. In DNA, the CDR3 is TGTGCCAGCAGCCGTCCAGGGGGGAACTCCTACAATGAGCAGTTCTTC.

The CDR3 DNA is TGTGCCAGCAACTTGGGTAGCGGGGCGAACACCGGGGAGCTGTTTTTT. Translation gives CASNLGSGANTGELFF. The genes are TRBV7-9 and TRBJ2-2; TRBD2 matches at 8 bases. The germline V gene encodes CDR1 SEHNR and CDR2 FQNEAQ (reference sequence). The length of the CDR3 is 16 residues. The junction had 7 bases not matched to a gene; V was cut back by 7 bases and J by 0 bases.

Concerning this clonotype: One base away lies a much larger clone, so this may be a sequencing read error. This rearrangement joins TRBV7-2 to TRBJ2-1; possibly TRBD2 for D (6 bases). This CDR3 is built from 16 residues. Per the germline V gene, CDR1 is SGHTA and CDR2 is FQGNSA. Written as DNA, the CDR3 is TGTGCCAGCACCCACCCCGCGGGCGGGACGGAGAATGTGCAGTTCTTC. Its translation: CASTHPAGGTENVQFF.

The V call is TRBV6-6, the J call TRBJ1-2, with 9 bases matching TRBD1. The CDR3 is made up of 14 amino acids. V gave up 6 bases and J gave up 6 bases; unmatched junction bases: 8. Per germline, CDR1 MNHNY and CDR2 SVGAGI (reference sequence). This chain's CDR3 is CASSSLGQGHGYTF. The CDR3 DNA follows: TGTGCCAGCAGCTCCCTGGGACAGGGCCATGGCTACACCTTC.

In DNA, the CDR3 is TGTGCCAGCAGTGTACACAGGGACATGAACACTGAAGCTTTCTTT. The encoded protein is CASSVHRDMNTEAFF. The chain uses TRBV6-2 or TRBV6-3 and TRBJ1-1, with a tentative D call TRBD1 (6 bases). V gave up 5 bases and J gave up 0 bases, with 13 bases separating them. The CDR3 runs to 15 residues. Looked up from germline, CDR1 is MNHEY and CDR2 is SVGEGT.

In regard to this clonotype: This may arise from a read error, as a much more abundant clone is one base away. CDR3: CASTSGTEEYGQPQHF. CDR3 DNA: TGTGCCAGCACCTCGGGGACAGAAGAATATGGTCAGCCCCAGCATTTT. V is TRBV7-8 and J is TRBJ1-5, with TRBD1 matching over 7 bases. The CDR3 covers 16 residues. V shed 7 bases and J 6 bases; nucleotides not matched to a gene: 15. Germline V gene data show CDR1 as SGHVS and CDR2 as FQNEAQ.

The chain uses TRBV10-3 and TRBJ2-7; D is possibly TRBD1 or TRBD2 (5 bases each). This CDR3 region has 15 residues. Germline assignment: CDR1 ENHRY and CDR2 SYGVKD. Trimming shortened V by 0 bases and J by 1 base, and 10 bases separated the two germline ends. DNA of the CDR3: TGTGCCATCAGTGAGTCCGGGACGGTTTCCTACGAGCAGTACTTC. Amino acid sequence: CAISESGTVSYEQYF.

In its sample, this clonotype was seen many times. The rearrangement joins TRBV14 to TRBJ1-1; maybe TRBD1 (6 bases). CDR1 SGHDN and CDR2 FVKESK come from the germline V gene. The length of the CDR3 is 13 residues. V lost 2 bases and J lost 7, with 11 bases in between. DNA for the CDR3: TGTGCCAGCAGCCAATCCGGGACACTTGAAGCTTTCTTT. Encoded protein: CASSQSGTLEAFF. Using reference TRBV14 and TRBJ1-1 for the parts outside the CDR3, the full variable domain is EAGVTQFPSHSVIEKGQTVTLRCDPISGHDNLYWYRRVMGKEIKFLLHFVKESKQDESGMPNNRFLAERTGGTYSTLKVQPAELEDSGVYFCASSQSGTLEAFFGQGTRLTVV.

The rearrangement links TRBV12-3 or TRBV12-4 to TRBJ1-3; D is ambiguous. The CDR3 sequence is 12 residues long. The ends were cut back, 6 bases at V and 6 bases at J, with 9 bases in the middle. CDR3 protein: CASSSWENTIYF. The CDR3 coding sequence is TGTGCCAGCAGCTCGTGGGAAAACACCATATATTTT.

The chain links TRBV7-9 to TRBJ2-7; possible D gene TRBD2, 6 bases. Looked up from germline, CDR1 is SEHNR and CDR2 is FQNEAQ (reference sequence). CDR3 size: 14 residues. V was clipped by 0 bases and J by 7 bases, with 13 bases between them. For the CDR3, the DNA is TGTGCCAGCAGCTTAGCCGGACTACCTTTAGAGCAGTACTTC. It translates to CASSLAGLPLEQYF.

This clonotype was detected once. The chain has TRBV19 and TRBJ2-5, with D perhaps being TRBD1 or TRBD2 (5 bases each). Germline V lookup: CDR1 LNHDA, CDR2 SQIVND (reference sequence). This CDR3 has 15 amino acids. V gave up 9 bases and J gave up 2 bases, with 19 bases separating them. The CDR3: CASRSLQDFQETQYF. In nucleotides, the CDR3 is TGTGCCAGCAGATCTTTACAGGACTTTCAAGAGACCCAGTACTTC.

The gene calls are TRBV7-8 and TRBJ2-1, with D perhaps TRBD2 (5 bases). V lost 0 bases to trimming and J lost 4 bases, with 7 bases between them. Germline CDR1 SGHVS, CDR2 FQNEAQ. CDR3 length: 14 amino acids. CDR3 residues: CASSLAGEYNEQFF. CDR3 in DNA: TGTGCCAGCAGCTTAGCGGGAGAGTACAATGAGCAGTTCTTC.